The subject of this entry is one T cell receptor beta chain. This receptor's antigen is unknown. No base quality information exists; no much larger clone differs at one position. The CDR1 and CDR2 encoded by the germline V gene are SGHRS and YFSETQ. Cut back by 0 bases and 0 bases, the V and J ends lie 13 bases apart. Measured from the cysteine to the phenylalanine, the CDR3 is 17 residues long. Solely the CDR3 DNA is kept, with 51 bases framed from the first base. The data are from a study of blood T cell repertoires in COVID-19 (dated by TCRdb to 2018 to 2020). About the investigation overall: Collaborator samples came from the United States, Italy and Spain and covered acute and convalescent phases of COVID-19. The prospective study material was composed of cDNA or gDNA derived from T cells, B-cell-depleted T cells, or PBMCs. Subjects who had been exposed to COVID-19, were actively infected with it, or had recovered from it provided the deeply sampled blood TCRbeta repertoires that made up the dataset. The repertoires were made available in a free public database intended to serve as a resource for research on the immune response to SARS-CoV-2. The samples were drawn from two sources: the first 160 participants of the ongoing ImmuneRACE study, and 1,000 to 1,500 subjects contributed by 6 global collaborators. The sample metadata nearly always contained a de-identified subject ID, COVID-19 status, age in years and sex. Where HLA class I and class II types were available, the types were taken from metadata supplied by the sample provider, not from assay-based typing. What the authors observed across the whole study: The quantity of clinical and demographic metadata differed by source and by participant and was supplied without curation.

TCRbeta CDR3 regions were amplified from genomic DNA by means of the immunoSEQ Assay, a bias-controlled multiplex PCR. For the original study's pipeline: The number of nucleated cells in each sample was estimated by amplification of reference gene primers within the assay. To quantify the absolute abundance of each unique TCRbeta CDR3 rearrangement, sequence reads were collapsed and filtered. For each sample, productive Simpson clonality was calculated by taking the square root of Simpson's diversity index across productive rearrangements. TCRdb re-hosts the immuneACCESS table, in-frame sequences only. Its copies lack some clones; in the studies checked, an unresolved V gene accounts for under half of them, and the cause for the rest is not known. The V and J calls and clone size were taken over from that table, and D and trimming were inferred from the DNA. The sample table shows 150,000 to 200,000 clones, and 80% are seen once. Approximately 5.4% of the sample is held by the ten biggest clonotypes.

Participants in the prospective study were aged about 18 to 95 years, lived in approximately 26 United States geographic areas, and enrolled through a virtual design. To assign participants to cohorts, the prospective study relied on clinical history that participants themselves reported in a screening survey and a study questionnaire. Recovered participants in ImmuneRACE Cohort 3 were defined by two consecutive negative NP/OP PCR tests, clearance by a healthcare professional, or resolution of symptoms. In the prospective study, mobile phlebotomists collected whole blood, serum and a nasopharyngeal or oropharyngeal swab from each participant. Additional blood draws and questionnaires over an approximately 2-month period could optionally be provided by prospective study participants. Blood samples from the prospective study were shipped frozen or at room temperature prior to DNA extraction.

The sample comprised PBMCs or T cells enriched from blood (not recorded which). Recombination linked TRBV5-1 to TRBJ1-3; 5 matching bases give a weak D call of TRBD1. The clonotype originates from a man aged 35-49 years who had recovered from COVID-19. Here is the DNA: TGCGCCAGCAGCTTGGTTCAGGGTACGAGCTCTGGAAACACCATATATTTT. Translated, this gives CASSLVQGTSSGNTIYF.